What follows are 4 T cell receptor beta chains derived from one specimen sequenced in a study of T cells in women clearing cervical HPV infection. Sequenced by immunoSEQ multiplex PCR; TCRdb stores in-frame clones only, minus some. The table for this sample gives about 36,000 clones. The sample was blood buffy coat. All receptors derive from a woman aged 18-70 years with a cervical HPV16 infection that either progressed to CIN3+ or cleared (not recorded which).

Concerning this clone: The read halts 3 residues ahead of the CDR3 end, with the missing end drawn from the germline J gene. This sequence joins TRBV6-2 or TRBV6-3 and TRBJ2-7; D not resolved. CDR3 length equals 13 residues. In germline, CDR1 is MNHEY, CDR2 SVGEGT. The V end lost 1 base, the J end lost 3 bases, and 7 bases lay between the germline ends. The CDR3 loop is CASSYLHLYEQYF. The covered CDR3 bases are TGTGCCAGCAGTTACTTACACCTCTACGAG.

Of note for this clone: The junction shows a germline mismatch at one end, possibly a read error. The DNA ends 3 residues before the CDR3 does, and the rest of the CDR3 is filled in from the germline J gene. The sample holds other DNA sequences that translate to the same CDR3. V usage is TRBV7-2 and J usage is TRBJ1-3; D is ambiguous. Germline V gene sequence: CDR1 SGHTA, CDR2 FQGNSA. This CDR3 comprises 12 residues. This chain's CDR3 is CASSSAGNTIYF. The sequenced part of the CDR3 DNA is TGTGCCAGCAGCTCGGCAGGAAACACG.

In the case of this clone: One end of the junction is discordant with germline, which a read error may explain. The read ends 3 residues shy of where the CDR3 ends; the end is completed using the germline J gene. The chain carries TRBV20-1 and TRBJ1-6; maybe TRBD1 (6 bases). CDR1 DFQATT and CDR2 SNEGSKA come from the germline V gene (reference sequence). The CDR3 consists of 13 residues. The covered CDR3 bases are TGCAGTGCGAGAGGGGACAATAATTCACCC. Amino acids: CSARGDNNSP. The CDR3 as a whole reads CSARGDNNSPLHF.

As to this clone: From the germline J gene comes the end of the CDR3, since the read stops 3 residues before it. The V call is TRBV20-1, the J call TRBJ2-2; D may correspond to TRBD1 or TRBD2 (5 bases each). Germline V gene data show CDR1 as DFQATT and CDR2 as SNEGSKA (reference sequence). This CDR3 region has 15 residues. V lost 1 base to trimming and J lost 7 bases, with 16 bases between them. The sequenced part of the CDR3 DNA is TGCAGTGCTAGAGTGGAGGCAGGGAGAATCGGGGAG. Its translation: CSARVEAGRIGE. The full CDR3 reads CSARVEAGRIGELFF.